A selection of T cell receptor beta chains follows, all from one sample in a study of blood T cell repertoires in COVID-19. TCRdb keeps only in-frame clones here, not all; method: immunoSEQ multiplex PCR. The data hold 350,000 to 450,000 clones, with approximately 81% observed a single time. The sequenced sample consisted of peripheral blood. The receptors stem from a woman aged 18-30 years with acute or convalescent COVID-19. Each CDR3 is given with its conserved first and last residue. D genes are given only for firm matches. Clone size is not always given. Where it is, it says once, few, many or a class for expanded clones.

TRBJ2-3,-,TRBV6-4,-,CASSDQVSGDTQYF,TGTGCCAGCAGTGACCAGGTTTCTGGGGATACGCAGTATTTT
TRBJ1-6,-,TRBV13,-,CASSRESSYNSPLHF,TGTGCCAGCAGCCGGGAGAGCTCCTATAATTCACCCCTCCACTTT
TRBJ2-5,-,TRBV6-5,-,CASSGVKETQYF,TGTGCCAGCTCGGGGGTTAAAGAGACCCAGTACTTC
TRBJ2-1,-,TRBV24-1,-,CATSGASASSYNEQFF,TGTGCCACCAGTGGGGCTAGCGCTAGCTCCTACAATGAGCAGTTCTTC
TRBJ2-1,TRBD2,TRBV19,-,CASSIRLAGGLDEQFF,TGTGCCAGTAGTATTCGGCTAGCGGGGGGGCTCGATGAGCAGTTCTTC
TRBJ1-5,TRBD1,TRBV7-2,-,CASSLLQGAGQPQHF,TGTGCCAGCAGCTTATTACAGGGGGCGGGACAGCCCCAGCATTTT
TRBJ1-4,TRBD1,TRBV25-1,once,CASSGGQGRFEKLFF,TGTGCCAGCAGTGGGGGACAGGGGAGGTTTGAAAAACTGTTTTTT
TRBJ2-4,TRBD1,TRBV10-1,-,CASSSTGTTLQNIQYF,TGCGCCAGCAGCTCGACAGGGACAACTTTGCAAAACATTCAGTACTTC
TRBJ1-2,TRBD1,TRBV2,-,CASNLGQASYGYTF,TGTGCCAGCAACCTTGGACAGGCGTCTTATGGCTACACCTTC
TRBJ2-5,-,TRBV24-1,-,CATSDPTPGETQYF,TGTGCCACCAGTGACCCGACACCCGGAGAGACCCAGTACTTC
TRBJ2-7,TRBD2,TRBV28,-,CASSRVKREQSYEQYF,TGTGCCAGCAGCCGGGTGAAGCGGGAGCAATCATACGAGCAGTACTTC
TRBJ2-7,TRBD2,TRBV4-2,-,CASSQDSGGAPRYEQYF,TGTGCCAGCAGCCAAGATAGCGGGGGGGCACCTAGATACGAGCAGTACTTC
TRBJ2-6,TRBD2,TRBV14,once,CASSPGLAGGLSGANVLTF,TGTGCCAGCAGCCCCGGACTAGCGGGGGGACTCTCTGGGGCCAACGTCCTGACTTTC
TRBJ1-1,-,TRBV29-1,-,CSVTKDRPMNTEAFF,TGCAGCGTTACAAAAGACAGGCCCATGAACACTGAAGCTTTCTTT
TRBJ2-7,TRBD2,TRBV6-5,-,CASSETSGSSYEQYF,TGTGCCAGCAGCGAGACTAGCGGGAGCTCCTACGAGCAGTACTTC
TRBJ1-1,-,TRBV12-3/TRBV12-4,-,CASSLAGGTEAFF,TGTGCCAGCAGTTTAGCCGGGGGCACTGAAGCTTTCTTT
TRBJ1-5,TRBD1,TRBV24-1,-,CATSGTGTGRFGNQPQHF,TGTGCCACCAGCGGAACCGGGACAGGGAGGTTCGGCAATCAGCCCCAGCATTTT
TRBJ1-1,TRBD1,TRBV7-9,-,CASSLANGQGMEAFF,TGTGCCAGCAGCTTAGCGAACGGACAGGGAATGGAAGCTTTCTTT
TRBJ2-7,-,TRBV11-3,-,CASSLGASYEQYF,TGTGCCAGCAGCTTGGGGGCCTCCTACGAGCAGTACTTC
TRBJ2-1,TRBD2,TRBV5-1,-,CASSFGTSGDNEQFF,TGCGCCAGCAGCTTCGGGACTAGCGGGGACAATGAGCAGTTCTTC
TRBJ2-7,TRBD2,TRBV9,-,CASSVGGDSYEQYF,TGTGCCAGCAGCGTCGGGGGGGACTCCTACGAGCAGTACTTC
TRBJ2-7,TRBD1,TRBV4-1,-,CASSPGQGRLYEQYF,TGCGCCAGCAGCCCTGGACAGGGAAGACTCTACGAGCAGTACTTC
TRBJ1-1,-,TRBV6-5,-,CASRPGLLNTEAFF,TGTGCCAGCAGACCCGGACTCTTGAACACTGAAGCTTTCTTT
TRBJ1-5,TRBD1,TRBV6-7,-,CASSSPGGQGALQPQHF,TGTGCCAGCAGTTCTCCCGGGGGGCAGGGGGCGCTTCAGCCCCAGCATTTT
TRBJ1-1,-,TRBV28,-,CASSGGEGTEAFF,TGTGCCAGCAGTGGGGGGGAGGGCACTGAAGCTTTCTTT
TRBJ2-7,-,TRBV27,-,CASSLSRAYEQYF,TGTGCCAGCAGTTTATCCAGGGCCTACGAGCAGTACTTC
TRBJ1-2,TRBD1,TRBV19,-,CASSIEQGPATF,TGTGCCAGTAGTATAGAACAGGGGCCCGCCACCTTC
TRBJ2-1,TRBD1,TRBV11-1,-,CASSLTPRGNEQFF,TGTGCCAGCAGCTTAACGCCCAGGGGGAATGAGCAGTTCTTC
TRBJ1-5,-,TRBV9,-,CASSPAGVNQPQHF,TGTGCCAGCAGCCCTGCAGGGGTGAACCAGCCCCAGCATTTT
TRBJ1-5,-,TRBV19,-,CASSTSRGYSNQPQHF,TGTGCCAGTAGTACGTCCAGGGGTTATAGCAATCAGCCCCAGCATTTT
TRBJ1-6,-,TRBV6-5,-,CASSYSSGSYNSPLHF,TGTGCCAGCAGTTACTCGAGTGGTTCCTATAATTCACCCCTCCACTTT
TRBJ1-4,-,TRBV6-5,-,CASSSDFENEKLFF,TGTGCCAGCAGTTCGGACTTTGAGAATGAAAAACTGTTTTTT
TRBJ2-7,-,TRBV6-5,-,CASSWGVSDTYEQYF,TGTGCCAGCAGTTGGGGGGTTAGCGATACCTACGAGCAGTACTTC
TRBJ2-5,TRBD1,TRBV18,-,CASSPGQGARETQYF,TGTGCCAGCTCACCGGGACAGGGGGCCCGAGAGACCCAGTACTTC
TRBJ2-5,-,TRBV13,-,CASSFGGGGAFGFETQYF,TGTGCCAGCAGCTTTGGGGGTGGCGGGGCTTTTGGCTTTGAGACCCAGTACTTC
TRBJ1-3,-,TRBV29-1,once,CSVGYTQGPGNTIYF,TGCAGCGTTGGGTATACCCAGGGGCCCGGAAACACCATATATTTT
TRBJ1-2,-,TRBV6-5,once,CASRTQGWLGYGYTF,TGTGCCAGCAGGACCCAGGGGTGGCTCGGCTATGGCTACACCTTC
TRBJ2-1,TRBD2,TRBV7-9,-,CASSAGTSGLNEQFF,TGTGCCAGCAGTGCCGGGACTAGCGGATTGAATGAGCAGTTCTTC
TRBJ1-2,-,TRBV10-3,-,CAISEAPGLGYTF,TGTGCCATCAGTGAGGCTCCAGGGCTTGGCTACACCTTC
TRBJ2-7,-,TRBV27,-,CASSLQGSHSYEQYF,TGTGCCAGCAGTTTACAGGGTTCCCACTCCTACGAGCAGTACTTC
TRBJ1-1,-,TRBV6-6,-,CASSYSISDEAFF,TGTGCCAGCAGTTACTCGATTAGTGATGAAGCTTTCTTT
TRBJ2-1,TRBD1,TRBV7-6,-,CASSARTGTGLYNEQFF,TGTGCCAGCAGCGCTAGGACCGGGACAGGCCTATACAATGAGCAGTTCTTC
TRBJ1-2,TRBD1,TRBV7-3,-,CASSSLTRDRSNYGYTF,TGTGCCAGCAGCTCCCTAACCCGGGACAGGAGTAACTATGGCTACACCTTC
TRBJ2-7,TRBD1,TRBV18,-,CASSPWDRTYEQYF,TGTGCCAGCTCCCCTTGGGACAGAACCTACGAGCAGTACTTC
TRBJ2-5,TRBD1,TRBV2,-,CASGPGTGVGETQYF,TGTGCCAGCGGTCCCGGGACAGGGGTCGGAGAGACCCAGTACTTC
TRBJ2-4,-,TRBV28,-,CASSPTEGHENIQYF,TGTGCCAGCAGTCCGACGGAGGGCCATGAAAACATTCAGTACTTC
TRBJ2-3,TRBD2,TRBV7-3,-,CASSPGAGDTDTQYF,TGTGCCAGCAGCCCTGGAGCGGGGGACACAGATACGCAGTATTTT
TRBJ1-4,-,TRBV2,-,CASSGDNEKLFF,TGTGCCAGCAGTGGGGACAACGAAAAACTGTTTTTT
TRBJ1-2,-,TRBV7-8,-,CASSIQSADSLYGYTF,TGTGCCAGCAGCATACAGTCTGCGGACAGTCTCTATGGCTACACCTTC
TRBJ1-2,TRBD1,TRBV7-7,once,CASSLQGDYGYTF,TGTGCCAGCAGCTTACAGGGGGACTATGGCTACACCTTC